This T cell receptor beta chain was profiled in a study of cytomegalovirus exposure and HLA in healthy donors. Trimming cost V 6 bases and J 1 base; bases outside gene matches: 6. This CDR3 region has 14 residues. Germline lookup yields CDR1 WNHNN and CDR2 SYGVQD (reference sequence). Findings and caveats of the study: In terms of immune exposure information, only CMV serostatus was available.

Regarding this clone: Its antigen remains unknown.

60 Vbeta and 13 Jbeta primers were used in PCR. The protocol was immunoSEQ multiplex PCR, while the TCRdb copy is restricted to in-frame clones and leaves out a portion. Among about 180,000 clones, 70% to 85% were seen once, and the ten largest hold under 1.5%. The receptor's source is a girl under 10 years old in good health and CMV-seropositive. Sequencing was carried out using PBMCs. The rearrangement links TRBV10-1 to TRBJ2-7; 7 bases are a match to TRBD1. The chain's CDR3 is CASSLRQGSYEQYF. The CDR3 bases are TGCGCCAGCAGCCTTAGACAGGGATCCTACGAGCAGTACTTC.